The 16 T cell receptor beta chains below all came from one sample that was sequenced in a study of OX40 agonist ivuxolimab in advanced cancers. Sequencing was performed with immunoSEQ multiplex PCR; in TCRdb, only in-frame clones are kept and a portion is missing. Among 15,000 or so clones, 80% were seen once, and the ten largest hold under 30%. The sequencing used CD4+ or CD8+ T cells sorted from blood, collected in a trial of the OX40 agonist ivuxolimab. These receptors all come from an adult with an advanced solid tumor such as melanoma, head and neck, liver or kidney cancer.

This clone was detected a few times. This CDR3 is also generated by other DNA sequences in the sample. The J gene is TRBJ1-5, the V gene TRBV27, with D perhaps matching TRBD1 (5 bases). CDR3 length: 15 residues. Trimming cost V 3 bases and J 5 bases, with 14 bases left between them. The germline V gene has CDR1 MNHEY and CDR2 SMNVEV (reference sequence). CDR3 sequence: CASSFRPGGDQPQHF. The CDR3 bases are TGTGCCAGCAGTTTCCGCCCTGGGGGGGATCAGCCCCAGCATTTT.

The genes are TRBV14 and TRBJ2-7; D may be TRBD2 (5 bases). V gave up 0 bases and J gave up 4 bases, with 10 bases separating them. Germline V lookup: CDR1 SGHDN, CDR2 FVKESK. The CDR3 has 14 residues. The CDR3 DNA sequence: TGTGCCAGCAGCCAAGATTTAACGGGATACGAGCAGTACTTC. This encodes CASSQDLTGYEQYF.

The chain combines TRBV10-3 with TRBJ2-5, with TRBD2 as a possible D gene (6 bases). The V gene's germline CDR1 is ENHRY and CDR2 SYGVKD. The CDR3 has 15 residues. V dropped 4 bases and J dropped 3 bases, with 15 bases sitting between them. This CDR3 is CAISGAGWQEETQYF. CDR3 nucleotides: TGTGCCATCAGTGGGGCGGGGTGGCAGGAAGAGACCCAGTACTTC.

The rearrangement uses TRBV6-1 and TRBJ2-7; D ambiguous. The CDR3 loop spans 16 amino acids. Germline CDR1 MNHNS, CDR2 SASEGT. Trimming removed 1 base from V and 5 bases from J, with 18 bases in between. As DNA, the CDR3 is TGTGCCAGCAGTGAAGGGGCAGTCTATATCCGAAACGAGCAGTACTTC. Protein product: CASSEGAVYIRNEQYF.

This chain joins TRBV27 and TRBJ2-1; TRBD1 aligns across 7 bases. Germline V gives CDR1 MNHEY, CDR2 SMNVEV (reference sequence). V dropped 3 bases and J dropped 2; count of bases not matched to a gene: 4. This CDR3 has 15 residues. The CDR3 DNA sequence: TGTGCCAGCAGTTTCGGGGACAGAGCCTACAATGAGCAGTTCTTC. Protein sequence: CASSFGDRAYNEQFF.

CDR3 protein: CASSAQRETGELFF. DNA of the CDR3: TGTGCCAGCAGCGCGCAGCGGGAGACCGGGGAGCTGTTTTTT. This sequence joins TRBV11-3 and TRBJ2-2, with 8 bases matching TRBD2. The V segment lost 5 bases and the J segment 5 bases; nucleotides outside the gene matches: 4. This CDR3 is 14 amino acids long. Germline loops: CDR1 SGHNT, CDR2 YENEEA.

The CDR3 nucleotides read TGTGCCAGCAGTTTTCCGGGGGGGGAGTTGGGTCAGCCCCAGCATTTT. Translation gives CASSFPGGELGQPQHF. The chain links TRBV6-5 to TRBJ1-5; possible D gene TRBD1, 5 bases. CDR3 size: 16 residues. The germline CDR1 and CDR2 sequences are MNHEY and SVGAGI. The germline V and J ends were trimmed by 4 bases and 6 bases, with 19 bases remaining between them.

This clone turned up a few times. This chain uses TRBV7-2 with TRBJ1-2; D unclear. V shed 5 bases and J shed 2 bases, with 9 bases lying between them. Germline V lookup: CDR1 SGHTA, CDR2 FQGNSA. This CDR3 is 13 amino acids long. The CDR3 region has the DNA TGTGCCAGCAGCCCAACAGCAAACTATGGCTACACCTTC. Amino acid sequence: CASSPTANYGYTF. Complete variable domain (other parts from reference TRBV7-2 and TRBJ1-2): GAGVSQSPSNKVTEKGKDVELRCDPISGHTALYWYRQSLGQGLEFLIYFQGNSAPDKSGLPSDRFSAERTGGSVSTLTIQRTQQEDSAVYLCASSPTANYGYTFGSGTRLTVV.

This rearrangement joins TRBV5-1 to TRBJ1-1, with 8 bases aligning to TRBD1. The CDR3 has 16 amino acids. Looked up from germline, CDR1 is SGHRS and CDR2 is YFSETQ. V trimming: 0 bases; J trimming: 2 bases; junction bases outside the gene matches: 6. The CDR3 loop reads CASSLVGQGLNTEAFF. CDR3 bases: TGCGCCAGCAGCTTGGTAGGACAGGGTTTAAACACTGAAGCTTTCTTT.

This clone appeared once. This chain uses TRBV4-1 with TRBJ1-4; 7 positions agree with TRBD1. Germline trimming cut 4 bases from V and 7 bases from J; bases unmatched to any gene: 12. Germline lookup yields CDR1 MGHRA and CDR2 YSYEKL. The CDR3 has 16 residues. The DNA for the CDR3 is TGCGCCAGCAGCCCCCTGCAGGGGGTGTTAGCTGAAAAACTGTTTTTT. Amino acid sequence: CASSPLQGVLAEKLFF.

DNA of the CDR3: TGTGCCAGCAGTTTAAAACGGGGGACCTACGAGCAGTACTTC. Its protein product is CASSLKRGTYEQYF. The J gene is TRBJ2-7, the V gene TRBV27, with TRBD2 as a possible D gene (6 bases). Germline V gives CDR1 MNHEY, CDR2 SMNVEV (reference sequence). Trimming cost V 2 bases and J 2 bases, with 10 bases left between them. This CDR3 has 14 amino acids.

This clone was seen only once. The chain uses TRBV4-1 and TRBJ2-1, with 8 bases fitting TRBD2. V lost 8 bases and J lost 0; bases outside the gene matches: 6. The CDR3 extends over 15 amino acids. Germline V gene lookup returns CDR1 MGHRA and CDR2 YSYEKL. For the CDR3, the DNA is TGCGCCAGCCACGGAGCGGGGGTCTCCTACAATGAGCAGTTCTTC. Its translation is CASHGAGVSYNEQFF.

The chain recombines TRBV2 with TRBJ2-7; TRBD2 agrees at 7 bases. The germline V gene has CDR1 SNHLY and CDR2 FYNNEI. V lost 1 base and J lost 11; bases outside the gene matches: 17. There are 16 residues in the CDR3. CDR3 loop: CASSEVWASGPPGEYF. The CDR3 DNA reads TGTGCCAGCAGTGAAGTTTGGGCTAGCGGCCCACCTGGGGAGTACTTC.

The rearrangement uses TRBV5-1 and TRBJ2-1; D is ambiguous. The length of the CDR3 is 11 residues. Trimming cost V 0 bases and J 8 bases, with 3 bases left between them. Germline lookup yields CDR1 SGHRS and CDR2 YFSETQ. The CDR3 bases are TGCGCCAGCAGCTTGGGTTATGAGCAGTTCTTC. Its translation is CASSLGYEQFF.

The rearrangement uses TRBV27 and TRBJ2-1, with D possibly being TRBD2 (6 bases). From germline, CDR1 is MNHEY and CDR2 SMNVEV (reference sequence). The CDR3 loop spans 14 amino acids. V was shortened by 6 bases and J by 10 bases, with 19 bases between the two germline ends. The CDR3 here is CASRTDPSAPEQFF. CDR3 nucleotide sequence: TGTGCCAGCAGAACAGATCCTAGCGCACCAGAGCAGTTCTTC.

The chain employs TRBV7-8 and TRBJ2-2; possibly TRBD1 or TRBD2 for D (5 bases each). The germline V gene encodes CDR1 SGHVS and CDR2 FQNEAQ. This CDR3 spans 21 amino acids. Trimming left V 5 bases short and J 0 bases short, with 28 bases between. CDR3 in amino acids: CASSLPPRLGDRGANTGELFF. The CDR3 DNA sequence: TGTGCCAGCAGCCTCCCCCCTAGACTGGGGGATCGGGGTGCGAACACCGGGGAGCTGTTTTTT.